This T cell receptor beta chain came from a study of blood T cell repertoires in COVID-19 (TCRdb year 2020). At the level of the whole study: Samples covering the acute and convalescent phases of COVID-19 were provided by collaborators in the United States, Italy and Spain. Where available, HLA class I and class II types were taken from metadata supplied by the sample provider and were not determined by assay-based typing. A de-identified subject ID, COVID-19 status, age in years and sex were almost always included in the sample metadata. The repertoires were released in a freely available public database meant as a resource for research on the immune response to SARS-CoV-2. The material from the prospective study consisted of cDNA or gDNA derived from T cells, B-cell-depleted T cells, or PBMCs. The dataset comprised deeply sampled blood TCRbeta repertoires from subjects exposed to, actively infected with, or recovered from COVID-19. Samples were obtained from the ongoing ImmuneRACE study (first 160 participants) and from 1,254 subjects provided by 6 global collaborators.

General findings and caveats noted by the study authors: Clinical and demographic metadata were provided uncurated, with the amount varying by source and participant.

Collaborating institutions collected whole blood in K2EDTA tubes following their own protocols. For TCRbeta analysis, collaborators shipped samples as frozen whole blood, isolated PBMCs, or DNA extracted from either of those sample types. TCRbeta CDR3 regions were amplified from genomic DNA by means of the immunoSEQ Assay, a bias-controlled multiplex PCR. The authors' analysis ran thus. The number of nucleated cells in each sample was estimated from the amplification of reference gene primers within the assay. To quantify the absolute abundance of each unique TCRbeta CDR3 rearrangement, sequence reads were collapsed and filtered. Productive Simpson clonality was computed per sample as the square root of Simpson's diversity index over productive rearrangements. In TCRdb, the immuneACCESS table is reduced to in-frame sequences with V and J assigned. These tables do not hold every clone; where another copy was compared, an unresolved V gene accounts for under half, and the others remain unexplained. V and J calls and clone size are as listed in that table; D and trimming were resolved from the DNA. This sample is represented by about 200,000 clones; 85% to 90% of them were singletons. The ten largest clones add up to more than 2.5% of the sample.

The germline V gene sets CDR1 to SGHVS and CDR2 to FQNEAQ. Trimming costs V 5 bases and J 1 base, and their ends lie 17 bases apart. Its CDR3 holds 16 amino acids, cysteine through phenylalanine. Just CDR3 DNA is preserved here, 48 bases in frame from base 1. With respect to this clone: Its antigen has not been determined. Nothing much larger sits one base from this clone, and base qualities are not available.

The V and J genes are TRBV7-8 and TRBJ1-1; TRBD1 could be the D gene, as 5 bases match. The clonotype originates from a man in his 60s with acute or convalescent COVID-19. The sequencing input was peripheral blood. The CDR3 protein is CASSPAGPVGNTEAFF. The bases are TGTGCCAGCAGCCCCGCGGGGCCAGTGGGGAACACTGAAGCTTTCTTT. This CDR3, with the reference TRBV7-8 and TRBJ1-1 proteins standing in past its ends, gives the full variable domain GAGVSQSPRYKVAKRGQDVALRCDPISGHVSLFWYQQALGQGPEFLTYFQNEAQLDKSGLPSDRFFAERPEGSVSTLKIQRTQQEDSAVYLCASSPAGPVGNTEAFFGQGTRLTVV.